This TCR beta chain was observed in a study of Graves' ophthalmopathy and Graves' hyperthyroidism. V lost 2 bases and J 9 bases, leaving 17 bases between the germline ends. The V gene's germline CDR1 is DFQATT and CDR2 SNEGSKA (reference sequence). The CDR3 covers 14 residues. The authors amplified TCR beta CDR3 regions, and they did so from RNA transcripts for repertoire sequencing. Second-round multiplex PCR came after first-round RT-PCR with HTBI primers. TCRdb fed the multiplex PCR reads into MiXCR, producing one record per CDR3 protein. The sample carries about 210,000 distinct CDR3 sequences, just under 30% recorded once. At least ten counts were recorded for this clonotype.

Specimen: peripheral blood. The sequence derives from a middle-aged man with Graves' ophthalmopathy. The rearrangement links TRBV20-1 to TRBJ1-5; weak D call: TRBD1 (6 bases). CDR3 amino acids: CSARSGTTKGPQHF. As DNA, the CDR3 is TGCAGTGCTAGATCCGGGACAACAAAAGGGCCCCAGCATTTT.